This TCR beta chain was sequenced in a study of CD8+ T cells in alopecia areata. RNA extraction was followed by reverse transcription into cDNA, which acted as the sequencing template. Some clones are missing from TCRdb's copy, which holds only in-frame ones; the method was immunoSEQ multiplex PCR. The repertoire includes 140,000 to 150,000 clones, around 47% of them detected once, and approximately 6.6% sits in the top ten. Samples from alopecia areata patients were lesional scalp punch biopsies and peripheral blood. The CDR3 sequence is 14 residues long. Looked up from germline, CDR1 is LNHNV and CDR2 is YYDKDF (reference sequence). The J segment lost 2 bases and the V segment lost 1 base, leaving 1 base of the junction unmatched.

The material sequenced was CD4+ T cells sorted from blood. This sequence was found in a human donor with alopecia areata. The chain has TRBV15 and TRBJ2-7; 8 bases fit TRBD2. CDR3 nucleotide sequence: TGTGCCACCAGCAGAGCGGGAGGGACCTACGAGCAGTACTTC. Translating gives CATSRAGGTYEQYF.